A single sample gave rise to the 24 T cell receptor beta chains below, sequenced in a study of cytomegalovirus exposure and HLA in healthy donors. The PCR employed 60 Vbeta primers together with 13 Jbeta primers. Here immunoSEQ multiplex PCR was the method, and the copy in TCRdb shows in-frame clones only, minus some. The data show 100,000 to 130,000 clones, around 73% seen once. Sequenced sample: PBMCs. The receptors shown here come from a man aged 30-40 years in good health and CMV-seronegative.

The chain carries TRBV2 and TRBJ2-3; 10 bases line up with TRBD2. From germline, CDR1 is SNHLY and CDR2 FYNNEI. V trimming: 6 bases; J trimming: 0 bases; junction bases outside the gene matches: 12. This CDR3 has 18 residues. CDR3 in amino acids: CASRGAASGGLSTDTQYF. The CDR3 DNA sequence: TGTGCCAGCAGAGGAGCGGCTAGCGGGGGACTGAGCACAGATACGCAGTATTTT.

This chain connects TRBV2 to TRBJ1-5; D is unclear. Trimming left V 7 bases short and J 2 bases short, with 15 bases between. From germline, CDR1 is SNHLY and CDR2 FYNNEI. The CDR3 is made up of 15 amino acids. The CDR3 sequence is CASTRLPTGNQPQHF. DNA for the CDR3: TGTGCCAGCACGAGACTTCCGACGGGCAATCAGCCCCAGCATTTT.

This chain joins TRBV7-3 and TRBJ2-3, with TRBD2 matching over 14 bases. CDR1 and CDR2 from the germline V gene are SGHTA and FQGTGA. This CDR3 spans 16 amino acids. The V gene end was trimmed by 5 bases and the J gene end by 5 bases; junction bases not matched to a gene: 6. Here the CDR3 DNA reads TGTGCCAGCAGCCGTGGACTAGCGGGAGGAGAAGATACGCAGTATTTT. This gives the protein CASSRGLAGGEDTQYF.

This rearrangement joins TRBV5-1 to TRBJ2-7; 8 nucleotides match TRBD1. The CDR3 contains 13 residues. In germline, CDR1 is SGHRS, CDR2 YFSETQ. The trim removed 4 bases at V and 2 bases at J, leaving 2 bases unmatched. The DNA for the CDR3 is TGCGCCAGCAGCCTGACAGGGGCCTACGAGCAGTACTTC. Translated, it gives CASSLTGAYEQYF.

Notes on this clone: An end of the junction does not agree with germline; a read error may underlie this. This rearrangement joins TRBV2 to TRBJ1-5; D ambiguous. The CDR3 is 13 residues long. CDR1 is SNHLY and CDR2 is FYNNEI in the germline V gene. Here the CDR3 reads CTSSVYSNQPQHF. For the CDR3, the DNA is TGTACCAGCAGTGTTTACAGTAATCAGCCCCAGCATTTT.

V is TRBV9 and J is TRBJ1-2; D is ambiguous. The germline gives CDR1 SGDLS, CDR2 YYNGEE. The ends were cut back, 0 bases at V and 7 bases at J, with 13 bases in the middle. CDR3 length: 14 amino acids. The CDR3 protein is CASSVGEFIPGYTF. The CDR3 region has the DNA TGTGCCAGCAGCGTAGGGGAGTTTATCCCTGGCTACACCTTC.

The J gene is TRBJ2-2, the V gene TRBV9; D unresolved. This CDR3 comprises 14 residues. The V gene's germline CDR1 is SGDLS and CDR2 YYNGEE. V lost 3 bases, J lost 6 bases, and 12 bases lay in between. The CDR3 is CASSAVLRSGELFF. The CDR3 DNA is TGTGCCAGCAGCGCAGTTCTCAGGTCCGGGGAGCTGTTTTTT. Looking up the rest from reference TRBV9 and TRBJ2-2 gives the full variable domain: DSGVTQTPKHLITATGQRVTLRCSPRSGDLSVYWYQQSLDQGLQFLIQYYNGEERAKGNILERFSAQQFPDLHSELNLSSLELGDSALYFCASSAVLRSGELFFGEGSRLTVL.

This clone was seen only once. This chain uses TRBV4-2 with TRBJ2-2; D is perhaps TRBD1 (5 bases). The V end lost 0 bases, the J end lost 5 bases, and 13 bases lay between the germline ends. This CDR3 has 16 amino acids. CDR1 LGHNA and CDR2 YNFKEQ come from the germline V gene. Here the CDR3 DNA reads TGTGCCAGCAGCCAAGATGGGGCTAGGGGAACCGGGGAGCTGTTTTTT. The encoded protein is CASSQDGARGTGELFF.

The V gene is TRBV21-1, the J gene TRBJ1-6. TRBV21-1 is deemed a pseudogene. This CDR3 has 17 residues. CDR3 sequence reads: CASGPNAVGSYNSPLHF. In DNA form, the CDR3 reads TGTGCCAGCGGCCCAAACGCGGTTGGCTCCTATAATTCACCCCTCCACTTT.

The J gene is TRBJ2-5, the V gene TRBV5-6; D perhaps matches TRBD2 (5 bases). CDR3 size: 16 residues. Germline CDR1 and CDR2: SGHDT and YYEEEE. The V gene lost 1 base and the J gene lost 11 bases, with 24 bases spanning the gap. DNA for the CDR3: TGTGCCAGCAGCTTGTTTCGATCAGTCGCGCTTGGGGAGCAGTACTTC. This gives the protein CASSLFRSVALGEQYF.

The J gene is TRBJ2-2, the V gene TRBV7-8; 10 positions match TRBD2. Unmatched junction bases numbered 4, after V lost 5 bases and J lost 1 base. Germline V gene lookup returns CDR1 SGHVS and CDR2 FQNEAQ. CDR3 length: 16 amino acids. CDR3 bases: TGTGCCAGCAGCCCTGCTAGCGGGGGGAACACCGGGGAGCTGTTTTTT. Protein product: CASSPASGGNTGELFF.

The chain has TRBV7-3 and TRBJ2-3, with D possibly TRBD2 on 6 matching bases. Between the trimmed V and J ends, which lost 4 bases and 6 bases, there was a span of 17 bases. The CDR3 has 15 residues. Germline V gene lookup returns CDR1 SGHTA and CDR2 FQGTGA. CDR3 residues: CASSSQTREGDTQYF. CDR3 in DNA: TGTGCCAGCAGCTCACAGACTAGAGAAGGGGATACGCAGTATTTT.

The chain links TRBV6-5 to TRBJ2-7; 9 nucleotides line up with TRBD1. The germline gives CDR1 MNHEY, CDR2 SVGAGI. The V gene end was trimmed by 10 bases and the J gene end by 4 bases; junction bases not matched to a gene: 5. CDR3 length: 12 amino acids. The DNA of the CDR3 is TGTGCCACGGGACAGGGTGGGTACGAGCAGTACTTC. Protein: CATGQGGYEQYF.

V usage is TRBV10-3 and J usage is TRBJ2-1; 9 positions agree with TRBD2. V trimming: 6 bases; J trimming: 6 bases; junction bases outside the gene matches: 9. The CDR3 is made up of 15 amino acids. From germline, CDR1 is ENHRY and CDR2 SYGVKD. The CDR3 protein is CAISRLAGARNEQFF. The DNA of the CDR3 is TGTGCCATCAGCCGATTAGCGGGAGCGCGCAATGAGCAGTTCTTC.

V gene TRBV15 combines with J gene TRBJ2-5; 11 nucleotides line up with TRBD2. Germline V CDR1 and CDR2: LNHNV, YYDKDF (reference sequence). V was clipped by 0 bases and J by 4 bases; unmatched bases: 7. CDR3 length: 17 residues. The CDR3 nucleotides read TGTGCCACCAGCAGAGATCATCCTAGCGGGAGGAGAGAGACCCAGTACTTC. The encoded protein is CATSRDHPSGRRETQYF. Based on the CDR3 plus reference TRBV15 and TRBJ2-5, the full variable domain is DAMVIQNPRYQVTQFGKPVTLSCSQTLNHNVMYWYQQKSSQAPKLLFHYYDKDFNNEADTPDNFQSRRPNTSFCFLDIRSPGLGDTAMYLCATSRDHPSGRRETQYFGPGTRLLVL.

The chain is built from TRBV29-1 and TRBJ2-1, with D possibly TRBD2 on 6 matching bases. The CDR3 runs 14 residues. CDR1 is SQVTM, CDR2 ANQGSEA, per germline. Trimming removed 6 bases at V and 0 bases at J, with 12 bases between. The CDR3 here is CSVHEDYSYNEQFF. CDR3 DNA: TGCAGCGTCCATGAGGACTACTCCTACAATGAGCAGTTCTTC.

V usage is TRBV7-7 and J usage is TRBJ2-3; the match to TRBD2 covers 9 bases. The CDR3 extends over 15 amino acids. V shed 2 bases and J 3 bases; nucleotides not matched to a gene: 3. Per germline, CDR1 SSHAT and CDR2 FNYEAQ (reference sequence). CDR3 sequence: CASSLSLAGTDTQYF. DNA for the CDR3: TGTGCCAGCAGCTTAAGCCTAGCGGGGACAGATACGCAGTATTTT. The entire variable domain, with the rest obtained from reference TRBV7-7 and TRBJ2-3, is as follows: GAGVSQSPRYKVTKRGQDVTLRCDPISSHATLYWYQQALGQGPEFLTYFNYEAQPDKSGLPSDRFSAERPEGSISTLTIQRTEQRDSAMYRCASSLSLAGTDTQYFGPGTRLTVL.

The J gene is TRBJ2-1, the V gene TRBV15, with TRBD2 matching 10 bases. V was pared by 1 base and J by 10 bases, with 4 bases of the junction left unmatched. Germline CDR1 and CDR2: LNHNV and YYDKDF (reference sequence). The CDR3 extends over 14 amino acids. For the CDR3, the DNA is TGTGCCACCAGCAGAGTAGAACTAGCGGGAGAGCAGTTCTTC. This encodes CATSRVELAGEQFF.

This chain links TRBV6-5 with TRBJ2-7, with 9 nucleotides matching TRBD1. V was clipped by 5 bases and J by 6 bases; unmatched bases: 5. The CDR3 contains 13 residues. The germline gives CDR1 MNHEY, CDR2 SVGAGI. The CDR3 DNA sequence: TGTGCCAGCAGTCGGACAGGGGCTCGCGAGCAGTACTTC. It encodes CASSRTGAREQYF.

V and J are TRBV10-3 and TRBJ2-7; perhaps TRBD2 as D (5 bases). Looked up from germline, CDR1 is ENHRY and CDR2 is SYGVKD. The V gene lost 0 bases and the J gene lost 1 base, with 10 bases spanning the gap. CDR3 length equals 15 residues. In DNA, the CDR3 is TGTGCCATCAGTGAGTCGGGAGACTTTTCCTACGAGCAGTACTTC. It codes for CAISESGDFSYEQYF.

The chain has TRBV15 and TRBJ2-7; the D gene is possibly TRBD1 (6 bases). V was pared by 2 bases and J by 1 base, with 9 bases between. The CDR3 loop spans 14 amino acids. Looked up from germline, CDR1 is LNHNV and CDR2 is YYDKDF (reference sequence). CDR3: CATSRPDRSYEQYF. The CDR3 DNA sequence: TGTGCCACCAGCAGACCTGACAGGTCCTACGAGCAGTACTTC. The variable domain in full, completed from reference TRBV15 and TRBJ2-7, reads DAMVIQNPRYQVTQFGKPVTLSCSQTLNHNVMYWYQQKSSQAPKLLFHYYDKDFNNEADTPDNFQSRRPNTSFCFLDIRSPGLGDTAMYLCATSRPDRSYEQYFGPGTRLTVT.

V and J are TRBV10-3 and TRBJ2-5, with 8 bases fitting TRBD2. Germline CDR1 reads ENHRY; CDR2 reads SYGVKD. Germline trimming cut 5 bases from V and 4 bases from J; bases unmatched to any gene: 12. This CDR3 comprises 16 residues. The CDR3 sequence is CAISSSPTSGLETQYF. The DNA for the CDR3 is TGTGCCATCAGTTCCTCCCCTACTAGCGGACTAGAGACCCAGTACTTC.

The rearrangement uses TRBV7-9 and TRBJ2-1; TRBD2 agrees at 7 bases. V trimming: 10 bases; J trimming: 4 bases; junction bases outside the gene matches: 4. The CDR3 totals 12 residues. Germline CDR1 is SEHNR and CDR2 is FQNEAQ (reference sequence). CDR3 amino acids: CATSGAYNEQFF. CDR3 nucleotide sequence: TGTGCCACAAGCGGGGCGTACAATGAGCAGTTCTTC.

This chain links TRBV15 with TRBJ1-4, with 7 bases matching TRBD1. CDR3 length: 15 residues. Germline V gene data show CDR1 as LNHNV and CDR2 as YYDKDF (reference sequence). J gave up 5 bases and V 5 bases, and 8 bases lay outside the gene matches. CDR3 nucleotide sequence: TGTGCCACCAGCGGAACAGGGGAGCGGAATGAAAAACTGTTTTTT. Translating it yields CATSGTGERNEKLFF.